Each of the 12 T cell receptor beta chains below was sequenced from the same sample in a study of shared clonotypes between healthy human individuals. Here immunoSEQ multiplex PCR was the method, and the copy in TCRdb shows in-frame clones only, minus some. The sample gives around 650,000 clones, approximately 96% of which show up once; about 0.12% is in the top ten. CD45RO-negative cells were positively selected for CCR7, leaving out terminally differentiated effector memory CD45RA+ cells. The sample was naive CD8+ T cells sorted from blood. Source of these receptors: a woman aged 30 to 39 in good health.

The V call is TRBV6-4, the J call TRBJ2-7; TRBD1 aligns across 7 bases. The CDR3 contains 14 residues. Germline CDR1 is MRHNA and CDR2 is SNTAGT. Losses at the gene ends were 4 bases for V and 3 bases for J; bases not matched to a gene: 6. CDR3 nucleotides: TGTGCCAGCAGTGCGTCCCCAGGGGGCTACGAGCAGTACTTC. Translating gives CASSASPGGYEQYF.

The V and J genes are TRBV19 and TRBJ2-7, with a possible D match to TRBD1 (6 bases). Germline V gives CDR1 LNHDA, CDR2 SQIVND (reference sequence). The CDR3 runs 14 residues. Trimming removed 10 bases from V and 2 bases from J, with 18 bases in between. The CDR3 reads CATSGDRRPYEQYF. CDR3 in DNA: TGTGCCACCTCCGGAGACAGGAGGCCCTACGAGCAGTACTTC.

The CDR3 region has the DNA TGTGCCAGCAGCTTGGGGGGACAGGGGATAGGTTCTAACTATGGCTACACCTTC. Protein product: CASSLGGQGIGSNYGYTF. The V and J genes are TRBV7-9 and TRBJ1-2, with TRBD1 identical over 10 bases. V lost 3 bases and J lost 0; bases outside the gene matches: 10. The V gene's germline CDR1 is SEHNR and CDR2 FQNEAQ (reference sequence). The length of the CDR3 is 18 residues.

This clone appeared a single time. CDR3 sequence reads: CASSPQREVDTDTQYF. DNA for the CDR3: TGTGCCAGCAGTCCACAGCGGGAAGTTGATACAGATACGCAGTATTTT. This rearrangement joins TRBV28 to TRBJ2-3; 7 positions agree with TRBD2. The CDR3 is 16 amino acids. Trimming removed 5 bases from V and 3 bases from J; junction bases left unmatched: 11. Germline CDR1 MDHEN, CDR2 SYDVKM.

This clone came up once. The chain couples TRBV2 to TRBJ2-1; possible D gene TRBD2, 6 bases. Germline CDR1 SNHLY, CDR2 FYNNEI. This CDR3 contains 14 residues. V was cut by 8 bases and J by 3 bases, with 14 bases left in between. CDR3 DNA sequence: TGTGCCAGCTTTGGTTCCGGGAGCTACAATGAGCAGTTCTTC. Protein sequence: CASFGSGSYNEQFF.

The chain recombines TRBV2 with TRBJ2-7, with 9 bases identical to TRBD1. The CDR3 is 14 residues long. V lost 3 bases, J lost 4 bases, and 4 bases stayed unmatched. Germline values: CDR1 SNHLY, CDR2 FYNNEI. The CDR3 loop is CASSEDRGFYEQYF. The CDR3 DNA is TGTGCCAGCAGTGAGGACAGGGGTTTTTACGAGCAGTACTTC.

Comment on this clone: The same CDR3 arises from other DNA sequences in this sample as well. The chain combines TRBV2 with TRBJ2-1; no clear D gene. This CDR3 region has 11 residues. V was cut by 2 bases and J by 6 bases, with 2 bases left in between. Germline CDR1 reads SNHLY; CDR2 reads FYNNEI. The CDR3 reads CASSETNEQFF. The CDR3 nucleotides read TGTGCCAGCAGTGAAACCAATGAGCAGTTCTTC.

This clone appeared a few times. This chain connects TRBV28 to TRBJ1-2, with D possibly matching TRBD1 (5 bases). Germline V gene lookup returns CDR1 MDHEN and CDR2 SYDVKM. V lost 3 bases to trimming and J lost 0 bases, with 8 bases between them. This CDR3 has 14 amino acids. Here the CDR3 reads CASSFRGSNYGYTF. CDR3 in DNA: TGTGCCAGCAGTTTCCGGGGCTCTAACTATGGCTACACCTTC.

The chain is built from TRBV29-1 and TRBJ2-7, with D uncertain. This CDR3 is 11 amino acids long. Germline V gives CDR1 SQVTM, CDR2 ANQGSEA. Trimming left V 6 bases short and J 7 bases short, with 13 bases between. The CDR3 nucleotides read TGCAGCGTGCCGTGGGCTGGAGAGCAGTACTTC. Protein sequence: CSVPWAGEQYF.

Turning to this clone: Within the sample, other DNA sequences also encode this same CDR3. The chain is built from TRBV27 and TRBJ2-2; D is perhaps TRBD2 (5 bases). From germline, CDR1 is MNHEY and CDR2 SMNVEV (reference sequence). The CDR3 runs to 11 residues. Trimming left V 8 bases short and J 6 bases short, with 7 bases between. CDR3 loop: CASRGPGELFF. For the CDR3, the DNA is TGTGCCAGCCGGGGTCCCGGGGAGCTGTTTTTT.

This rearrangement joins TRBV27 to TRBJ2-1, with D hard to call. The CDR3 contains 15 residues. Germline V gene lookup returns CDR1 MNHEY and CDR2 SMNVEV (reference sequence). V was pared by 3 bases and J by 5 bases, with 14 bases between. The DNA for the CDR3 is TGTGCCAGCAGTTTCGTGCACTATGGCGACAATGAGCAGTTCTTC. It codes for CASSFVHYGDNEQFF.

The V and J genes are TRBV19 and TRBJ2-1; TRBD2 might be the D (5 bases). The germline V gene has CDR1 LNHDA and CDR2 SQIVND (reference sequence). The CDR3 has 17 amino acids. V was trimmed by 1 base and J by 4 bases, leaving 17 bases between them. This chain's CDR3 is CASSIGAAPGWYNEQFF. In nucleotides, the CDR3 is TGTGCCAGTAGTATAGGGGCAGCACCGGGATGGTACAATGAGCAGTTCTTC.